These T cell receptor beta chains were read from a single sample in a study of cytomegalovirus exposure and HLA in healthy donors. The assay was immunoSEQ multiplex PCR, and TCRdb's table has in-frame clones only and misses some. The sample has 130,000 to 150,000 clones, 73% seen once. What was sequenced was PBMCs. Receptors were obtained from a human donor in good health. CDR3s include the opening cysteine and the closing phenylalanine or tryptophan. Each record gives: clone size, V gene, J gene, D gene, CDR3 length, CDR3 DNA, CDR3 protein. The D gene is left open where the match is weak. For some rows the clone size is stated as once, few or many, or as a class when expanded; others skip it.

size: -; V: TRBV7-8; J: TRBJ2-1; D: -; length: 15; DNA: TGTGCCAGCAGCCGAGGGGGGGGACCATACAATGAGCAGTTCTTC; CDR3: CASSRGGGPYNEQFF
size: -; V: TRBV28; J: TRBJ1-1; D: -; length: 15; DNA: TGTGCCAGCAGTCTCGACAGGTCCTTGAACACTGAAGCTTTCTTT; CDR3: CASSLDRSLNTEAFF
size: few; V: TRBV7-3; J: TRBJ2-1; D: TRBD2; length: 14; DNA: TGTGCCAGCAGCTTAAACTTAGCGGGGGGTGAGCAGTTCTTC; CDR3: CASSLNLAGGEQFF
size: -; V: TRBV7-8; J: TRBJ2-2; D: TRBD2; length: 13; DNA: TGTGCCAGCAGCTCAAGGACTAGCGGGGAGCTGTTTTTT; CDR3: CASSSRTSGELFF
size: -; V: TRBV19; J: TRBJ2-2; D: -; length: 16; DNA: TGTGCCAGTAGTATTACGACAACGAGGAACACCGGGGAGCTGTTTTTT; CDR3: CASSITTTRNTGELFF
size: -; V: TRBV7-9; J: TRBJ1-1; D: -; length: 13; DNA: TGTGCCAGCAGGTCGACAGGTGGCACTGAAGCTTTCTTT; CDR3: CASRSTGGTEAFF
size: -; V: TRBV6-1; J: TRBJ1-3; D: TRBD1; length: 15; DNA: TGTGCCAGCAGTGAAGCGGGGGGACAGGGAAACACCATATATTTT; CDR3: CASSEAGGQGNTIYF
size: -; V: TRBV6-5; J: TRBJ1-1; D: -; length: 13; DNA: TGTGCCACCAGGGTATCTACGAACACTGAAGCTTTCTTT; CDR3: CATRVSTNTEAFF
size: -; V: TRBV7-2; J: TRBJ2-3; D: -; length: 12; DNA: TGTGCCAGCAGCTTAGGCGCAGATACGCAGTATTTT; CDR3: CASSLGADTQYF
size: -; V: TRBV30; J: TRBJ2-5; D: TRBD2; length: 15; DNA: TGTGCCTGGAGCGGGGGGGCGGGAGACGGTGAGACCCAGTACTTC; CDR3: CAWSGGAGDGETQYF
size: -; V: TRBV6-1; J: TRBJ2-5; D: -; length: 13; DNA: TGTGCCAGCAGACTAGGAGGGGCGGAGACCCAGTACTTC; CDR3: CASRLGGAETQYF
size: -; V: TRBV6-5; J: TRBJ1-1; D: -; length: 14; DNA: TGTGCCAGCAGTTACAACGGCAGGGGAACTGAAGCCTTCTTT; CDR3: CASSYNGRGTEAFF
size: -; V: TRBV6-5; J: TRBJ2-2; D: -; length: 13; DNA: TGTGCCAGCAGTTCACCAGGGATCGGGGAGCTGTTTTTT; CDR3: CASSSPGIGELFF
size: -; V: TRBV6-6; J: TRBJ2-3; D: -; length: 16; DNA: TGTGCCAGCAGTTACGGGCTACCTTCCGGCACAGATACGCAGTATTTT; CDR3: CASSYGLPSGTDTQYF
size: -; V: TRBV30; J: TRBJ2-3; D: -; length: 14; DNA: TGTGCCTGGAGTTTGCAGGGTTATACAGATACGCAGTATTTT; CDR3: CAWSLQGYTDTQYF
size: -; V: TRBV2; J: TRBJ2-3; D: -; length: 14; DNA: TGTGCCAGCAGTTCCGGACACCGCACAGATACGCAGTATTTT; CDR3: CASSSGHRTDTQYF
size: -; V: TRBV15; J: TRBJ1-1; D: TRBD1; length: 14; DNA: TGTGCCACCAGCAGAGGGCAGGGGGTCACTGAAGCTTTCTTT; CDR3: CATSRGQGVTEAFF
size: -; V: TRBV6-5; J: TRBJ2-3; D: -; length: 14; DNA: TGTGCCAGCACGTCACAATCTAGCACAGATACGCAGTATTTT; CDR3: CASTSQSSTDTQYF
size: few; V: TRBV5-4; J: TRBJ2-3; D: -; length: 13; DNA: TGTGCCAGCAGCTTGGCCCACACAGATACGCAGTATTTT; CDR3: CASSLAHTDTQYF
size: -; V: TRBV28; J: TRBJ2-3; D: TRBD2; length: 16; DNA: TGTGCCAGCAGTTTTACTAGCGCCAGGGTCGGAGATACGCAGTATTTT; CDR3: CASSFTSARVGDTQYF
size: -; V: TRBV12-5; J: TRBJ2-3; D: -; length: 13; DNA: TGTGCTAGTGGTAGTCTTATCGCGGATACGCAGTATTTT; CDR3: CASGSLIADTQYF
size: few; V: TRBV2; J: TRBJ2-5; D: TRBD1; length: 13; DNA: TGTGCCAGCAGTGGCAGGGGGCTGGAGACCCAGTACTTC; CDR3: CASSGRGLETQYF
size: -; V: TRBV15; J: TRBJ2-1; D: -; length: 16; DNA: TGTGCCACCAGCAGAGATTATCCTAGCATGGGCGATGAGCAGTTCTTC; CDR3: CATSRDYPSMGDEQFF
size: -; V: TRBV7-9; J: TRBJ2-7; D: -; length: 16; DNA: TGTGCCAGCAGCCCACAGGATGCGGGGCTCTCCTACGAGCAGTACTTC; CDR3: CASSPQDAGLSYEQYF
size: -; V: TRBV25-1; J: TRBJ2-2; D: TRBD1; length: 15; DNA: TGTGCCAGCAGTGGGGACAGGGTCAAAACCGGGGAGCTGTTTTTT; CDR3: CASSGDRVKTGELFF
size: -; V: TRBV4-2; J: TRBJ2-1; D: TRBD2; length: 16; DNA: TGTGCCAGCAGCCCCCTCGGGGGGGGGCTTATGAATGAGCAGTTCTTC; CDR3: CASSPLGGGLMNEQFF
size: -; V: TRBV11-3; J: TRBJ2-3; D: TRBD2; length: 18; DNA: TGTGCCAGCAGCTTAGATCTCGGGCTAGCGGGCATCACAGATACGCAGTATTTT; CDR3: CASSLDLGLAGITDTQYF
size: few; V: TRBV19; J: TRBJ2-1; D: TRBD2; length: 15; DNA: TGTGCCAGTAGTACCTCGAACGGGGGGTACAATGAGCAGTTCTTC; CDR3: CASSTSNGGYNEQFF
size: once; V: TRBV30; J: TRBJ2-7; D: TRBD2; length: 12; DNA: TGTGCCTGGAGTGTAACGGGGGGCGAGCAGTACTTC; CDR3: CAWSVTGGEQYF
size: once; V: TRBV7-9; J: TRBJ1-1; D: TRBD1; length: 12; DNA: TGTTCCAGCAGCTTCCGGGACAGTGAGACTTTCTTT; CDR3: CSSSFRDSETFF
size: once; V: TRBV28; J: TRBJ2-4; D: TRBD1; length: 12; DNA: TGTGCCAGCAGCCTCGTTGGGGACAGAGAGTACTTC; CDR3: CASSLVGDREYF
size: -; V: TRBV14; J: TRBJ1-2; D: TRBD1; length: 14; DNA: TGTGCCAGCAGCCCGGGACAGGGAGATTGGGGCTACACCTTC; CDR3: CASSPGQGDWGYTF
size: -; V: TRBV28; J: TRBJ1-4; D: -; length: 15; DNA: TGTGCCAGCAGTGACAGGACGGTGACTAATGAAAAACTGTTTTTT; CDR3: CASSDRTVTNEKLFF
size: -; V: TRBV2; J: TRBJ2-6; D: TRBD1; length: 19; DNA: TGTGCCAGCAGTGATCCGGACAGGGTAGGGACCGTCTGGGCCAACGTCCTGACTTTC; CDR3: CASSDPDRVGTVWANVLTF
size: -; V: TRBV5-4; J: TRBJ2-5; D: TRBD2; length: 16; DNA: TGTGCCAGCAGCCCGGGGGTAGCGGGGATACAAGAGACCCAGTACTTC; CDR3: CASSPGVAGIQETQYF
size: once; V: TRBV9; J: TRBJ1-6; D: TRBD1; length: 13; DNA: TGTGCCAGCAGCCCGGACAGGGTTTCACCCCTCCACTTT; CDR3: CASSPDRVSPLHF
size: -; V: TRBV7-3; J: TRBJ2-1; D: -; length: 15; DNA: TGTGCCAGCAGCTTACCAGCGACGCCTTACAATGAGCAGTTCTTC; CDR3: CASSLPATPYNEQFF
size: -; V: TRBV7-9; J: TRBJ2-1; D: TRBD2; length: 16; DNA: TGTGCCAGCAGCGCCCGCGGGGGGGCGTCCTACAATGAGCAGTTCTTC; CDR3: CASSARGGASYNEQFF
size: -; V: TRBV9; J: TRBJ1-1; D: -; length: 13; DNA: TGTGCCAGCACAGACGGAGTGAACACTGAAGCTTTCTTT; CDR3: CASTDGVNTEAFF
size: -; V: TRBV5-5; J: TRBJ2-5; D: -; length: 16; DNA: TGTGCCAGCAGCTTGGTGGGGCGGGGCCTACAAGAGACCCAGTACTTC; CDR3: CASSLVGRGLQETQYF
size: once; V: TRBV30; J: TRBJ2-2; D: -; length: 13; DNA: TGTGCCTGGAGTGCGTTGTACACCGGGGAGCTGTTTTTT; CDR3: CAWSALYTGELFF
size: -; V: TRBV13; J: TRBJ2-3; D: -; length: 13; DNA: TGTGCCAGCAGCTTTGGGACTCTAGATACGCAGTATTTT; CDR3: CASSFGTLDTQYF
size: -; V: TRBV5-1; J: TRBJ2-5; D: TRBD2; length: 17; DNA: TGCGCCAGCAGCTTGGCCGGCGGGAGCGGGGTAGTAGAGACCCAGTACTTC; CDR3: CASSLAGGSGVVETQYF
size: once; V: TRBV5-4; J: TRBJ2-3; D: -; length: 14; DNA: TGTGCCAGCAGCTTGGAAGGGACTGGAGATACGCAGTATTTT; CDR3: CASSLEGTGDTQYF
size: -; V: TRBV7-9; J: TRBJ2-1; D: -; length: 14; DNA: TGTGCCAGCAGCTTAGACAGGGCCGGCAATGAGCAGTTCTTC; CDR3: CASSLDRAGNEQFF
size: -; V: TRBV9; J: TRBJ2-7; D: TRBD2; length: 15; DNA: TGTGCCAGCAGCGTAGATACTAGCGGAGCCTACGAGCAGTACTTC; CDR3: CASSVDTSGAYEQYF
size: -; V: TRBV19; J: TRBJ1-5; D: TRBD1; length: 14; DNA: TGTGCCAGTAGTATCTGGACAGGGAATCAGCCCCAGCATTTT; CDR3: CASSIWTGNQPQHF
size: -; V: TRBV18; J: TRBJ1-1; D: TRBD1; length: 14; DNA: TGTGCCAGCTCACCACAGGGGGCGGACACTGAAGCTTTCTTT; CDR3: CASSPQGADTEAFF
size: -; V: TRBV7-9; J: TRBJ1-1; D: -; length: 15; DNA: TGTGCCAGCATAGGCCAGGCCCATGAACGCACTGAAGCTTTCTTT; CDR3: CASIGQAHERTEAFF
size: -; V: TRBV2; J: TRBJ1-2; D: -; length: 16; DNA: TGTGCCAGCAGCGGGGGGGGAGTCGACGGAGACTATGGCTACACCTTC; CDR3: CASSGGGVDGDYGYTF
size: once; V: TRBV7-9; J: TRBJ1-3; D: TRBD1; length: 15; DNA: TGTGCCAGCAGCTTAGGTTCACAGGGGGGAAACACCATATATTTT; CDR3: CASSLGSQGGNTIYF
size: once; V: TRBV10-3; J: TRBJ2-7; D: TRBD2; length: 15; DNA: TGTGCCATCAGTGAGTCATGGGAGGGCCGGTCCGAGCAGTACTTC; CDR3: CAISESWEGRSEQYF
size: -; V: TRBV6-1; J: TRBJ1-2; D: -; length: 13; DNA: TGTGCCAGCAGCCTGGCCTCTAACTATGGCTACACCTTC; CDR3: CASSLASNYGYTF
size: once; V: TRBV11-1; J: TRBJ1-1; D: -; length: 12; DNA: TGTGCCAGCAGGAGGGAGAACACTGAAGCTTTCTTT; CDR3: CASRRENTEAFF
size: -; V: TRBV13; J: TRBJ2-6; D: -; length: 15; DNA: TGTGCCAGCAGTACGAGGGTATCTGGGGCCAACGTCCTGACTTTC; CDR3: CASSTRVSGANVLTF
size: many; V: TRBV4-1; J: TRBJ1-4; D: -; length: 16; DNA: TGCGCCAGCAGCCAACCCCGTCGGGGGGCACGAGAAAAACTGTTTTTT; CDR3: CASSQPRRGAREKLFF
size: -; V: TRBV7-9; J: TRBJ1-4; D: -; length: 15; DNA: TGTGCCAGCAGTTATATACCCACAAATAATGAAAAACTGTTTTTT; CDR3: CASSYIPTNNEKLFF
size: -; V: TRBV10-2; J: TRBJ1-4; D: TRBD1; length: 17; DNA: TGCGCCAGCAGTTCCGGACCTACAGGGGATCTTAATGAAAAACTGTTTTTT; CDR3: CASSSGPTGDLNEKLFF
size: -; V: TRBV6-6; J: TRBJ2-1; D: TRBD2; length: 14; DNA: TGTGCCAGCAGTTACTACACGGGGGGCAATGAGCAGTTCTTC; CDR3: CASSYYTGGNEQFF
size: -; V: TRBV20-1; J: TRBJ1-1; D: -; length: 11; DNA: TGCAGTGCTAGCAGGCCAGGGATGGCTTTCTTT; CDR3: CSASRPGMAFF